These 27 T cell receptor beta chains originate from one sample sequenced in a study of Graves' ophthalmopathy and Graves' hyperthyroidism. The authors amplified TCR beta CDR3 regions, and they did so from RNA transcripts for repertoire sequencing. HTBI-primed RT-PCR formed the first round, and a multiplex PCR formed the second. One entry per CDR3 protein results from TCRdb running MiXCR on the multiplex PCR reads. The table has hundreds of thousands of distinct CDR3 sequences, 40% seen once. The sequenced sample was peripheral blood. These receptors originate from an adult man with Graves' ophthalmopathy.

The V gene is TRBV7-2, the J gene TRBJ1-4; TRBD1 matches 9 bases. The CDR3 sequence is 17 residues long. Germline V lookup: CDR1 SGHTA, CDR2 FQGNSA. The junction had 8 bases not matched to a gene; V was cut back by 3 bases and J by 3 bases. The CDR3 DNA reads TGTGCCAGCAGCTTGAAGGGGACAGGGTGGCCTAATGAAAAACTGTTTTTT. Residues: CASSLKGTGWPNEKLFF.

The chain uses TRBV24-1 and TRBJ2-3; TRBD2 matches 8 bases. The junction had 11 bases not matched to a gene; V was cut back by 3 bases and J by 4 bases. The CDR3 loop spans 17 amino acids. Germline V gene lookup returns CDR1 KGHDR and CDR2 SFDVKD. In DNA form, the CDR3 reads TGTGCCACCAGTGATCCGCCCGCGGGAGGTGGATCAGATACGCAGTATTTT. It encodes CATSDPPAGGGSDTQYF.

Only one count was recorded for this clonotype. The chain joins TRBV29-1 to TRBJ2-5; unclear D gene. V lost 0 bases and J 9 bases, leaving 14 bases between the germline ends. The germline gives CDR1 SQVTM, CDR2 ANQGSEA. The CDR3 has 13 amino acids. The CDR3 loop reads CSVEEAFNQPQYF. CDR3 in DNA: TGCAGCGTTGAAGAAGCTTTCAATCAGCCCCAGTACTTC.

There are a few counts of this clonotype. Mismatch with germline at one junction end may stem from a read error. This chain links TRBV10-3 with TRBJ1-2; D unresolved. Germline V gene data show CDR1 as ENHRY and CDR2 as SYGVKD. The CDR3 is 14 residues long. The chain's CDR3 is CASSESLPDYGYTF. CDR3 sequence (DNA): TGTGCCAGCAGTGAGAGCCTGCCAGACTATGGCTACACCTTC.

The chain joins TRBV20-1 to TRBJ2-2, with unresolved D. Between the trimmed V and J ends, which lost 3 bases and 3 bases, there was a span of 8 bases. CDR3 size: 13 residues. CDR1 DFQATT and CDR2 SNEGSKA come from the germline V gene (reference sequence). CDR3 region: CSASPRDTGELFF. The CDR3 coding sequence is TGCAGTGCTAGCCCCCGAGACACCGGGGAGCTGTTTTTT.

This clonotype was counted a single time. This chain links TRBV2 with TRBJ1-4; D gene ambiguous. Germline CDR1 is SNHLY and CDR2 is FYNNEI. Trimming left V 7 bases short and J 6 bases short, with 9 bases between. The CDR3 consists of 12 residues. In nucleotides, the CDR3 is TGTGCCAGCATGTATGGGGATGAAAAACTGTTTTTT. Protein: CASMYGDEKLFF. Full variable domain (missing parts from reference TRBV2 and TRBJ1-4): EPEVTQTPSHQVTQMGQEVILRCVPISNHLYFYWYRQILGQKVEFLVSFYNNEISEKSEIFDDQFSVERPDGSNFTLKIRSTKLEDSAMYFCASMYGDEKLFFGSGTQLSVL.

In its sample, this clonotype was seen many times. A junction boundary mismatches the germline segment, possibly from a read error. The genes are TRBV7-2 and TRBJ1-2; 9 positions match TRBD1. The germline V gene encodes CDR1 SGHTA and CDR2 FQGNSA. CDR3 length: 15 amino acids. Here the CDR3 DNA reads TGTGCCAGCACCTTATCCGGGACAGGGAGTCATGGCTACACCTTC. The encoded protein is CASTLSGTGSHGYTF.

In DNA, the CDR3 is TGTGCCAGCGTTGATGGGGGACAGGGAGCCTACGAGCAGTACTTC. This gives the protein CASVDGGQGAYEQYF. V and J are TRBV19 and TRBJ2-7; 9 nucleotides align to TRBD1. Germline V gene data show CDR1 as LNHDA and CDR2 as SQIVND (reference sequence). V lost 9 bases, J lost 2 bases, and 11 bases stayed unmatched. The length of the CDR3 is 15 residues. Full variable domain (missing parts from reference TRBV19 and TRBJ2-7): DGGITQSPKYLFRKEGQNVTLSCEQNLNHDAMYWYRQDPGQGLRLIYYSQIVNDFQKGDIAEGYSVSREKKESFPLTVTSAQKNPTAFYLCASVDGGQGAYEQYFGPGTRLTVT.

A remark on this clonotype: A clone one base away is much larger, so this may be a read error. The rearrangement uses TRBV7-2 and TRBJ2-7; D gene ambiguous. The CDR3 length is 10 residues. V was trimmed by 5 bases and J by 5 bases, leaving 4 bases between them. CDR1 SGHTA and CDR2 FQGNSA come from the germline V gene. In nucleotides, the CDR3 is TGTGCCAGCAGCACCCACGAGCAGTACTTC. This gives the protein CASSTHEQYF.

This clonotype was recorded a few times. The DNA of the CDR3 is TGTGCCACCAGCACCCGAAATTCAGGGAGCTCTGGTGGCTACACCTTC. Translated, it gives CATSTRNSGSSGGYTF. The chain couples TRBV15 to TRBJ1-2, with a tentative D call TRBD1 (5 bases). Germline assignment: CDR1 LNHNV and CDR2 YYDKDF (reference sequence). The V gene lost 4 bases and the J gene lost 7 bases, with 22 bases spanning the gap. This CDR3 region has 16 residues.

Ten or more counts support this clonotype. V usage is TRBV6-5 and J usage is TRBJ1-1; D not resolved. Germline V gene data show CDR1 as MNHEY and CDR2 as SVGAGI. V was pared by 2 bases and J by 4 bases, with 5 bases between. The CDR3 is 12 residues long. The CDR3 nucleotides are TGTGCCAGCAGTTACGGAGGCACTGAAGCTTTCTTT. This gives the protein CASSYGGTEAFF.

This clonotype was picked up many times. The V call is TRBV11-2, the J call TRBJ1-5; D is possibly TRBD1 (6 bases). Germline loops: CDR1 SGHAT, CDR2 FQNNGV. The germline V and J ends were trimmed by 3 bases and 8 bases, with 11 bases remaining between them. CDR3 length: 13 amino acids. CDR3 loop: CASSFGGQEPQHF. CDR3 DNA: TGTGCCAGCAGCTTCGGGGGGCAGGAGCCCCAGCATTTT.

The J gene is TRBJ2-2, the V gene TRBV25-1; a possible D gene is TRBD1 (5 bases). The CDR3 has 12 amino acids. V lost 5 bases and J 6 bases, leaving 7 bases between the germline ends. The germline gives CDR1 MGHDK, CDR2 SYGVNS. The CDR3 sequence: CASSRTPGELFF. The DNA of the CDR3 is TGTGCCAGCAGTAGGACACCCGGGGAGCTGTTTTTT.

This clonotype was detected many times. Sequence at one end of the junction differs from germline and may be a read error. The chain links TRBV7-9 to TRBJ1-4; D is ambiguous. The CDR3 is 15 residues long. Germline V gives CDR1 SEHNR, CDR2 FQNEAQ (reference sequence). CDR3 in DNA: TGTGCCATCAGCCTCCGGGCTGGAGTACGGGAAAAACTGTTTTTT. As protein: CAISLRAGVREKLFF.

This chain links TRBV12-3 or TRBV12-4 with TRBJ2-7; 7 bases match TRBD2. The CDR3 has 14 amino acids. V was clipped by 6 bases and J by 1 base; unmatched bases: 6. The CDR3 DNA sequence: TGTGCCAGCAGATATCTAGCGGATTCCTACGAGCAGTACTTC. It translates to CASRYLADSYEQYF.

The chain links TRBV11-2 to TRBJ2-5; D possibly uses TRBD1 or TRBD2 (6 bases each). Germline CDR1 reads SGHAT; CDR2 reads FQNNGV. V was shortened by 5 bases and J by 4 bases, with 26 bases between the two germline ends. The CDR3 has 18 amino acids. The CDR3, as DNA: TGTGCCAGCAGCCTTCGGACGAGCGGGCAGGGGTATGGAGAGACCCAGTACTTC. Translated, it gives CASSLRTSGQGYGETQYF.

The chain employs TRBV5-6 and TRBJ2-7, with D possibly TRBD1 on 8 matching bases. The CDR3 is 13 residues long. Trimming shortened V by 6 bases and J by 2 bases, and 12 bases separated the two germline ends. Germline assignment: CDR1 SGHDT and CDR2 YYEEEE. The CDR3 reads CASKRGQAYEQYF. DNA for the CDR3: TGTGCCAGCAAGCGGGGACAGGCCTACGAGCAGTACTTC.

The V call is TRBV19, the J call TRBJ1-6; D is uncertain. Germline values: CDR1 LNHDA, CDR2 SQIVND (reference sequence). There are 14 residues in the CDR3. Trimming took off 3 bases at V and 7 bases at J, with 10 bases between the two ends. The CDR3 DNA follows: TGTGCCAGTAGTATCATGAATGGCAATTCACCCCTCCACTTT. This translates into CASSIMNGNSPLHF. The variable domain in full, completed from reference TRBV19 and TRBJ1-6, reads DGGITQSPKYLFRKEGQNVTLSCEQNLNHDAMYWYRQDPGQGLRLIYYSQIVNDFQKGDIAEGYSVSREKKESFPLTVTSAQKNPTAFYLCASSIMNGNSPLHFGNGTRLTVT.

This chain's CDR3 is CSARGSEDRGQPQHF. CDR3 nucleotides: TGCAGTGCTAGAGGATCAGAAGACAGGGGTCAGCCCCAGCATTTT. The chain links TRBV20-1 to TRBJ1-5, with 8 bases fitting TRBD1. With V trimmed by 1 base and J by 6 bases, 8 bases remained unmatched. The germline gives CDR1 DFQATT, CDR2 SNEGSKA (reference sequence). The CDR3 spans 15 residues.

V usage is TRBV6-6 and J usage is TRBJ1-1; perhaps TRBD1 as D (5 bases). Germline V gene data show CDR1 as MNHNY and CDR2 as SVGAGI (reference sequence). V was shortened by 0 bases and J by 1 base, with 15 bases between the two germline ends. CDR3 length: 17 amino acids. The CDR3: CASSYSRRLGENTEAFF. CDR3 nucleotide sequence: TGTGCCAGCAGTTACTCACGTCGGTTAGGGGAGAACACTGAAGCTTTCTTT.

The CDR3 nucleotides read TGCGCCAGCAGCTTATTGACAGGGCCGGGCTACGAGCAGTACTTC. Translation: CASSLLTGPGYEQYF. V and J are TRBV5-1 and TRBJ2-7; 7 bases align to TRBD1. Germline CDR1 SGHRS, CDR2 YFSETQ. The CDR3 length is 15 residues. V was pared by 2 bases and J by 3 bases, with 8 bases of the junction left unmatched.

The genes are TRBV25-1 and TRBJ2-7, with 12 bases that match TRBD2. V lost 5 bases and J lost 5; bases outside the gene matches: 7. CDR1 and CDR2 from the germline V gene are MGHDK and SYGVNS. The CDR3 extends over 15 amino acids. CDR3 protein: CASSSGLAGTHEQYF. The CDR3 DNA is TGTGCCAGCAGTTCCGGACTAGCGGGAACACACGAGCAGTACTTC.

This clonotype showed up many times. This chain links TRBV11-1 with TRBJ2-7, with 7 bases fitting TRBD1. Germline V gene sequence: CDR1 SGHAT, CDR2 FQDESV (reference sequence). Trimming removed 3 bases from V and 3 bases from J; junction bases left unmatched: 8. The CDR3 runs 15 residues. Written as DNA, the CDR3 is TGTGCCAGCAGCTTCAATGCCGGGACAGACTACGAGCAGTACTTC. It is translated as CASSFNAGTDYEQYF. The variable domain in full, completed from reference TRBV11-1 and TRBJ2-7, reads EAEVAQSPRYKITEKSQAVAFWCDPISGHATLYWYRQILGQGPELLVQFQDESVVDDSQLPKDRFSAERLKGVDSTLKIQPAELGDSAMYLCASSFNAGTDYEQYFGPGTRLTVT.

The chain uses TRBV29-1 and TRBJ1-4; D gene uncertain. This CDR3 has 13 amino acids. Trimming stripped 7 bases from V and 6 bases from J, with 15 bases between. CDR1 is SQVTM, CDR2 ANQGSEA, per germline. The CDR3 coding sequence is TGCAGCGCGACTAAGGACGTGGATGAAAAACTGTTTTTT. Its protein is CSATKDVDEKLFF.

About this clonotype: One end of the junction fails to match germline, which may point to a read error. The rearrangement uses TRBV20-1 and TRBJ2-7; 13 nucleotides agree with TRBD2. The germline V gene encodes CDR1 DFQATT and CDR2 SNEGSKA (reference sequence). The CDR3 is 13 residues long. CDR3 loop: CSATGLAGIEQYF. Here the CDR3 DNA reads TGCAGCGCTACGGGACTAGCGGGAATCGAGCAGTACTTC.

The chain employs TRBV7-9 and TRBJ1-4, with a possible D match to TRBD1 (5 bases). Trimming pared 8 bases from V and 5 bases from J, leaving 15 bases between. Per germline, CDR1 SEHNR and CDR2 FQNEAQ (reference sequence). The CDR3 has 14 amino acids. The chain's CDR3 is CASRQGTANEKLFF. The CDR3 DNA reads as TGTGCCAGCCGACAAGGGACGGCGAATGAAAAACTGTTTTTT.

The chain links TRBV29-1 to TRBJ2-7; TRBD1 matches at 12 bases. This CDR3 is 12 amino acids long. V shed 7 bases and J 4 bases; nucleotides not matched to a gene: 2. Looked up from germline, CDR1 is SQVTM and CDR2 is ANQGSEA. CDR3 sequence (DNA): TGCAGCGAGGGACAGGGGGCTTACGAGCAGTACTTC. Translating gives CSEGQGAYEQYF.